Listed here are 9 T cell receptor beta chains from one sample, sequenced in a study of blood T cell repertoires in COVID-19. Sequencing was performed with immunoSEQ multiplex PCR; in TCRdb, only in-frame clones are kept and a portion is missing. The sample yields under 200,000 clones, 83% seen once. The sample was peripheral blood. These receptor sequences come from a human donor in a cohort sampled during active COVID-19.

V is TRBV5-1 and J is TRBJ2-7; TRBD1 agrees at 10 bases. Germline V gene lookup returns CDR1 SGHRS and CDR2 YFSETQ. V was clipped by 3 bases and J by 2 bases; unmatched bases: 2. The CDR3 is 14 amino acids. The CDR3 DNA is TGCGCCAGCAGCTCCGGACAGGGGGCCTACGAGCAGTACTTC. Encoded protein: CASSSGQGAYEQYF.

This sequence joins TRBV5-4 and TRBJ2-7, with D possibly TRBD1 on 6 matching bases. Germline V gene data show CDR1 as SGHNT and CDR2 as YYREEE (reference sequence). The CDR3 is 13 amino acids. Trimming shortened V by 4 bases and J by 3 bases, and 11 bases separated the two germline ends. In DNA, the CDR3 is TGTGCCAGCAGCCAGGACAGTCACTACGAGCAGTACTTC. It specifies CASSQDSHYEQYF.

The V call is TRBV3-1 (or the pseudogene TRBV3-2), the J call TRBJ2-5, with 8 bases lining up with TRBD2. V lost 3 bases, J lost 5 bases, and 5 bases stayed unmatched. Germline V CDR1 and CDR2: LGHDT, YNNKEL (reference sequence). The CDR3 has 14 residues. The CDR3 spells CASSHGTRPETQYF. The CDR3, as DNA: TGTGCCAGCAGCCACGGGACTAGGCCTGAGACCCAGTACTTC.

This clone was seen just once. The V call is TRBV2, the J call TRBJ2-7; 8 bases match TRBD2. CDR3 size: 15 residues. Germline lookup yields CDR1 SNHLY and CDR2 FYNNEI. V shed 2 bases, J shed 2 bases, and the junction held 5 bases outside the gene matches. Here the CDR3 reads CASSELAGLTYEQYF. The DNA of the CDR3 is TGTGCCAGCAGTGAATTAGCGGGACTAACCTACGAGCAGTACTTC. Supplemented by reference TRBV2 and TRBJ2-7, the full variable domain reads EPEVTQTPSHQVTQMGQEVILRCVPISNHLYFYWYRQILGQKVEFLVSFYNNEISEKSEIFDDQFSVERPDGSNFTLKIRSTKLEDSAMYFCASSELAGLTYEQYFGPGTRLTVT.

The rearrangement joins TRBV27 to TRBJ2-2; 10 positions agree with TRBD1. Germline V gene lookup returns CDR1 MNHEY and CDR2 SMNVEV (reference sequence). V was pared by 0 bases and J by 4 bases, with 14 bases of the junction left unmatched. CDR3 length: 20 amino acids. The DNA for the CDR3 is TGTGCCAGCAGTTTATCGCACCCCCCGGGACAGGGGCCTTTCACCGGGGAGCTGTTTTTT. This gives the protein CASSLSHPPGQGPFTGELFF.

A few counts support this clone. The genes are TRBV2 and TRBJ2-7; D might be TRBD2 (5 bases). This CDR3 spans 12 amino acids. V lost 7 bases, J lost 2 bases, and 9 bases lay in between. CDR1 is SNHLY and CDR2 is FYNNEI in the germline V gene. The CDR3 nucleotides read TGTGCCAGCACTCCGGAGGCCTACGAGCAGTACTTC. Amino acid sequence: CASTPEAYEQYF. Filled out from reference TRBV2 and TRBJ2-7, the complete variable domain reads EPEVTQTPSHQVTQMGQEVILRCVPISNHLYFYWYRQILGQKVEFLVSFYNNEISEKSEIFDDQFSVERPDGSNFTLKIRSTKLEDSAMYFCASTPEAYEQYFGPGTRLTVT.

This clone was counted a single time. This rearrangement joins TRBV7-2 to TRBJ2-7; weak D call: TRBD2 (7 bases). V was cut by 3 bases and J by 6 bases, with 9 bases left in between. Germline V CDR1 and CDR2: SGHTA, FQGNSA. The CDR3 totals 12 residues. The CDR3 region has the DNA TGTGCCAGCAGCTTGAGGGGGGGCGAGCAGTACTTC. The encoded protein is CASSLRGGEQYF.

The V call is TRBV5-1, the J call TRBJ1-2, with unresolved D. This CDR3 contains 13 residues. Trimming took off 4 bases at V and 3 bases at J, with 10 bases between the two ends. The germline V gene has CDR1 SGHRS and CDR2 YFSETQ. The CDR3 nucleotides are TGCGCCAGCAGCAGCGGGTTACACTATGGCTACACCTTC. Its translation: CASSSGLHYGYTF.

V usage is TRBV2 and J usage is TRBJ1-2; 7 bases map to TRBD1. CDR1 is SNHLY, CDR2 FYNNEI, per germline. Trimming took 3 bases from V and 2 from J; bases not matched to a gene: 6. This CDR3 contains 15 residues. The CDR3 bases are TGTGCCAGCAGTGACATTCGGGACAGAAACTATGGCTACACCTTC. Its translation is CASSDIRDRNYGYTF.